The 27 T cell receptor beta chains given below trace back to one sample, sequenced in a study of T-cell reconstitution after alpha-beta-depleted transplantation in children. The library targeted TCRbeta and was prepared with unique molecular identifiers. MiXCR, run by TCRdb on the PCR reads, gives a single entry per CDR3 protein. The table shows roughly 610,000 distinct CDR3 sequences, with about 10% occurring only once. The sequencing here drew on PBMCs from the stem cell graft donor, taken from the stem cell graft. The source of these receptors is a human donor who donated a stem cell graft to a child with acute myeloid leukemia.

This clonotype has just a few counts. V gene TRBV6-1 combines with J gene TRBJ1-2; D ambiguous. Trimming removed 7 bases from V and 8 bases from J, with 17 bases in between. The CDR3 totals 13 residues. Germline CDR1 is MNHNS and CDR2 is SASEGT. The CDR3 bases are TGTGCCAGCACCCTAGATAAAAACGGAGGCTACACCTTC. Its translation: CASTLDKNGGYTF.

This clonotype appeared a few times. CDR3 coding DNA: TGCGCCAGCAGCCGGTCCGGGGCCACTGAAGCTTTCTTT. Protein product: CASSRSGATEAFF. The gene calls are TRBV5-1 and TRBJ1-1; D possibly corresponds to TRBD1 (5 bases). The V gene lost 4 bases and the J gene lost 4 bases, with 11 bases spanning the gap. The germline CDR1 and CDR2 sequences are SGHRS and YFSETQ. This CDR3 has 13 residues.

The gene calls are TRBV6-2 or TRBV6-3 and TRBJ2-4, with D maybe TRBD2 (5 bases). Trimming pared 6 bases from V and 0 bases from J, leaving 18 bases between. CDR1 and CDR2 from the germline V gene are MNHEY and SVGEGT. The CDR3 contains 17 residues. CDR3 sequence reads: CASSNDRGKIAKNIQYF. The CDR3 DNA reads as TGTGCCAGCAGCAACGACCGAGGGAAGATAGCCAAAAACATTCAGTACTTC.

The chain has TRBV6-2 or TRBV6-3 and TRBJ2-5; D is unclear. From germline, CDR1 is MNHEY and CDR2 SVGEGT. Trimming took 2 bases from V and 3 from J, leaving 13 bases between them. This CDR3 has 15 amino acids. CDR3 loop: CASSYPPAGKETQYF. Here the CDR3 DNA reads TGTGCCAGCAGTTACCCTCCGGCAGGCAAAGAGACCCAGTACTTC.

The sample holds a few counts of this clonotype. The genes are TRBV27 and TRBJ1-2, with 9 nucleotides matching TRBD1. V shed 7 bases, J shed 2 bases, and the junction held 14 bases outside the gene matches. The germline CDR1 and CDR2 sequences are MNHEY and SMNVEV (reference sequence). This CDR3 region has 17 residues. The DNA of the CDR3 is TGTGCCAGCAAGTTGCGAGGACAGGGGTACGGAAACTATGGCTACACCTTC. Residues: CASKLRGQGYGNYGYTF.

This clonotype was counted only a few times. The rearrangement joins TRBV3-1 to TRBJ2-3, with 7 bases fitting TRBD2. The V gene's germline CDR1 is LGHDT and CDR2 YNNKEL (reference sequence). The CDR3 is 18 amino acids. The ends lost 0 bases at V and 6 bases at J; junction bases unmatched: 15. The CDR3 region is CASSQDVASGLVGDTQYF. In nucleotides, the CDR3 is TGTGCCAGCAGCCAAGATGTGGCTAGCGGTTTGGTTGGGGATACGCAGTATTTT.

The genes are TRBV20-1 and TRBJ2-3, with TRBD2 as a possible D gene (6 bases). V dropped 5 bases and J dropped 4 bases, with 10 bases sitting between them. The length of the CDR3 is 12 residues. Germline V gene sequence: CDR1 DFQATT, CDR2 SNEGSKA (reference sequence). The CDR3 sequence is CSAPRDSDTQYF. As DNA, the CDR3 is TGCAGTGCTCCCAGGGACTCAGATACGCAGTATTTT.

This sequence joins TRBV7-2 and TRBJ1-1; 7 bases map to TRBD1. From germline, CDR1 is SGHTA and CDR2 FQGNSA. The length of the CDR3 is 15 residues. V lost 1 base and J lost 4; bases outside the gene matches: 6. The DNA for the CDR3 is TGTGCCAGCAGCTTAGTTGGCAGGGGGACCACTGAAGCTTTCTTT. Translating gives CASSLVGRGTTEAFF.

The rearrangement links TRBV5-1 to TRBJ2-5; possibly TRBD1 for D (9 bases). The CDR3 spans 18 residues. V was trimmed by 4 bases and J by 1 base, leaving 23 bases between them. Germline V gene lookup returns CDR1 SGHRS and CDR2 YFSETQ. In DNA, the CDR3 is TGCGCCAGCAGCGGGGGACAGGGAGTTAGCGGGATCCAAGAGACCCAGTACTTC. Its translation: CASSGGQGVSGIQETQYF.

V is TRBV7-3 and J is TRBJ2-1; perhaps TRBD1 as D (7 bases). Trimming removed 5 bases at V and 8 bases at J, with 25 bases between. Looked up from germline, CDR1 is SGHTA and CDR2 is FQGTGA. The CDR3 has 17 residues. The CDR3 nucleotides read TGTGCCAGCAGCGCCAACGCAGGGGGGATAGCCGTAGATGAGCAGTTCTTC. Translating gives CASSANAGGIAVDEQFF.

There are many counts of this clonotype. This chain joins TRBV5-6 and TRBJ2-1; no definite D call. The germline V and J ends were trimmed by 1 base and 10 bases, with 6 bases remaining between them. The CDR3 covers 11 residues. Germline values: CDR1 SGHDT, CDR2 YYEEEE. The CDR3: CASSLRKEQFF. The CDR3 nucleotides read TGTGCCAGCAGCTTGCGGAAGGAGCAGTTCTTC.

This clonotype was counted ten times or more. The CDR3 nucleotides read TGTGCCAGCAGCTTAGACTTCCTGGGGGAGCAGTTCTTC. This encodes CASSLDFLGEQFF. V and J are TRBV7-2 and TRBJ2-1, with D unclear. Between the trimmed V and J ends, which lost 1 base and 10 bases, there was a span of 11 bases. The CDR3 has 13 residues. CDR1 and CDR2 from the germline V gene are SGHTA and FQGNSA.

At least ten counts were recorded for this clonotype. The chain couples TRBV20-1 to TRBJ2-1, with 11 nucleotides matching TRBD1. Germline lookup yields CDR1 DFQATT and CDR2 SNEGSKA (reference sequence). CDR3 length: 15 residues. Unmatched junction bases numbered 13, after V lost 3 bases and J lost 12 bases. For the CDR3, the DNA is TGCAGTGCTAGCCCCCTCGGGACAGGGGGGTTTGGGCAGTTCTTC. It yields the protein CSASPLGTGGFGQFF.

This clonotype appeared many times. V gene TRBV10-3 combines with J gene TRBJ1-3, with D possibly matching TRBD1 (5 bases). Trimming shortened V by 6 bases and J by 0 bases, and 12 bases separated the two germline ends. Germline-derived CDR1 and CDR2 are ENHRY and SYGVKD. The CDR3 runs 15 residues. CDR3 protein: CAISGTGTSGNTIYF. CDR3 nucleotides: TGTGCCATCAGCGGTACCGGGACCTCTGGAAACACCATATATTTT.

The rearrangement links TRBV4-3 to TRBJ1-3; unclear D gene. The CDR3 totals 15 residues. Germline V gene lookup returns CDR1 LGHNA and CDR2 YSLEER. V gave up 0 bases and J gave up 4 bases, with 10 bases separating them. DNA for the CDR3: TGCGCCAGCAGCCAAGATAGTCTCCGGGGAAACACCATATATTTT. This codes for CASSQDSLRGNTIYF.

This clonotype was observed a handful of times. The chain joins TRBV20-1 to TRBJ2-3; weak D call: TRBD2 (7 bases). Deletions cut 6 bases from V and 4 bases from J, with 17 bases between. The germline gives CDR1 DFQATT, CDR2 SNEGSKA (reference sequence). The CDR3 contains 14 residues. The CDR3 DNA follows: TGCAGTGCCCGGGGGGAGGGACACCCAGATACGCAGTATTTT. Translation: CSARGEGHPDTQYF.

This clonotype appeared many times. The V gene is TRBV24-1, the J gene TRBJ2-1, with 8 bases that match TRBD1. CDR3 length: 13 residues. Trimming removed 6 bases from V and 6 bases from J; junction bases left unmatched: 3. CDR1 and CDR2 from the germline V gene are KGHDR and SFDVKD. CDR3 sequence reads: CATSQGAGNEQFF. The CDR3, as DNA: TGTGCCACCAGTCAGGGGGCGGGCAATGAGCAGTTCTTC.

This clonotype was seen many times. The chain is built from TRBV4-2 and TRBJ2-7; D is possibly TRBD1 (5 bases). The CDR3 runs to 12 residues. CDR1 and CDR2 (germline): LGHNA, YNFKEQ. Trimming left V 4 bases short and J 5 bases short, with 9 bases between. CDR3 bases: TGTGCCAGCAGCCCAGGGAACCACGAGCAGTACTTC. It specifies CASSPGNHEQYF.

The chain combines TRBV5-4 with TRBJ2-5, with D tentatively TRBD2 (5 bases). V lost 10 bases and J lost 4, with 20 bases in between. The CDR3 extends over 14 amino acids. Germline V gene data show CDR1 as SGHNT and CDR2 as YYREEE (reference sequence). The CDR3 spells CAFRSIGEGETQYF. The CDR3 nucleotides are TGTGCCTTCAGATCGATAGGAGAGGGAGAGACCCAGTACTTC.

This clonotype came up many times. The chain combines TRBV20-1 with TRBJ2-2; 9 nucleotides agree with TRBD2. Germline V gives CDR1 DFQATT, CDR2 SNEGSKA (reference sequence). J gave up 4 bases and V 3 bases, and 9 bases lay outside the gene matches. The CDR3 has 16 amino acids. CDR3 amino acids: CSARPLAGATTGELFF. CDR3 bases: TGCAGTGCTAGGCCCTTAGCGGGAGCGACCACCGGGGAGCTGTTTTTT.

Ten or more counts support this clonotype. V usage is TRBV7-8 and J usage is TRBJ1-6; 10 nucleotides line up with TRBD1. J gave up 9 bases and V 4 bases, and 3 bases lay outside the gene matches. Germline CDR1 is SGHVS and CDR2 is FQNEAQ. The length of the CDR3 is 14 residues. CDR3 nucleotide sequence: TGTGCCAGCAGCTGGACAGGGGGTAGTTCACCCCTCCACTTT. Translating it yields CASSWTGGSSPLHF.

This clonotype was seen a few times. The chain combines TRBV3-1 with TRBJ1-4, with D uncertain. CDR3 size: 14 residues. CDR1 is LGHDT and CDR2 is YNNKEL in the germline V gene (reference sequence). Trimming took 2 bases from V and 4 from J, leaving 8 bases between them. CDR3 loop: CASSQPGVNEKLFF. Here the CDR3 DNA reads TGTGCCAGCAGCCAACCCGGAGTTAATGAAAAACTGTTTTTT.

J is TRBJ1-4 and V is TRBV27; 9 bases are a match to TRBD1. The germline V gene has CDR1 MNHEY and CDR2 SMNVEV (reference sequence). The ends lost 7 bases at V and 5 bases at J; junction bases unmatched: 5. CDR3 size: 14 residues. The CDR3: CASTKQGANEKLFF. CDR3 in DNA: TGTGCCAGCACTAAACAGGGGGCGAATGAAAAACTGTTTTTT.

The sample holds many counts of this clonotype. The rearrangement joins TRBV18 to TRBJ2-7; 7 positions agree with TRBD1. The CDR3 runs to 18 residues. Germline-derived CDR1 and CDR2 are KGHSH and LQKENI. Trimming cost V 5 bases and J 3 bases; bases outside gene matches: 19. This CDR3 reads CASSTGQAVRPPYYEQYF. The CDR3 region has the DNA TGTGCCAGCTCAACAGGACAGGCTGTGCGTCCCCCATACTACGAGCAGTACTTC.

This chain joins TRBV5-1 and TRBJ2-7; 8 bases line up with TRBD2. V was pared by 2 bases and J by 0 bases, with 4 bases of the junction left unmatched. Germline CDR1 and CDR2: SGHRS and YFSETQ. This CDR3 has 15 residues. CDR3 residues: CASSLIAGPSYEQYF. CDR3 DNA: TGCGCCAGCAGCTTAATAGCGGGACCCTCCTACGAGCAGTACTTC. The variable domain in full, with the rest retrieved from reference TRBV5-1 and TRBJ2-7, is KAGVTQTPRYLIKTRGQQVTLSCSPISGHRSVSWYQQTPGQGLQFLFEYFSETQRNKGNFPGRFSGRQFSNSRSEMNVSTLELGDSALYLCASSLIAGPSYEQYFGPGTRLTVT.

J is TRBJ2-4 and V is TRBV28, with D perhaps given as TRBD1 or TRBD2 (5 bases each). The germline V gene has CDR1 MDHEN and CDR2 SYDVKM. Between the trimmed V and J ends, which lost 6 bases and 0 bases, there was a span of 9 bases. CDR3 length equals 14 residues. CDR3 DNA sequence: TGTGCCAGCAGGGGGGTGGAAGCCAAAAACATTCAGTACTTC. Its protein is CASRGVEAKNIQYF.

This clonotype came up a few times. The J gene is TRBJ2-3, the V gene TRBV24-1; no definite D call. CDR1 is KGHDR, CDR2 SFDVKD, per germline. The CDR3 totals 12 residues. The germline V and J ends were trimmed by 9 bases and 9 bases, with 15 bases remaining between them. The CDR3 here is CATVAGSGTQYF. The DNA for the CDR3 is TGTGCCACCGTCGCTGGCTCCGGAACGCAGTATTTT.